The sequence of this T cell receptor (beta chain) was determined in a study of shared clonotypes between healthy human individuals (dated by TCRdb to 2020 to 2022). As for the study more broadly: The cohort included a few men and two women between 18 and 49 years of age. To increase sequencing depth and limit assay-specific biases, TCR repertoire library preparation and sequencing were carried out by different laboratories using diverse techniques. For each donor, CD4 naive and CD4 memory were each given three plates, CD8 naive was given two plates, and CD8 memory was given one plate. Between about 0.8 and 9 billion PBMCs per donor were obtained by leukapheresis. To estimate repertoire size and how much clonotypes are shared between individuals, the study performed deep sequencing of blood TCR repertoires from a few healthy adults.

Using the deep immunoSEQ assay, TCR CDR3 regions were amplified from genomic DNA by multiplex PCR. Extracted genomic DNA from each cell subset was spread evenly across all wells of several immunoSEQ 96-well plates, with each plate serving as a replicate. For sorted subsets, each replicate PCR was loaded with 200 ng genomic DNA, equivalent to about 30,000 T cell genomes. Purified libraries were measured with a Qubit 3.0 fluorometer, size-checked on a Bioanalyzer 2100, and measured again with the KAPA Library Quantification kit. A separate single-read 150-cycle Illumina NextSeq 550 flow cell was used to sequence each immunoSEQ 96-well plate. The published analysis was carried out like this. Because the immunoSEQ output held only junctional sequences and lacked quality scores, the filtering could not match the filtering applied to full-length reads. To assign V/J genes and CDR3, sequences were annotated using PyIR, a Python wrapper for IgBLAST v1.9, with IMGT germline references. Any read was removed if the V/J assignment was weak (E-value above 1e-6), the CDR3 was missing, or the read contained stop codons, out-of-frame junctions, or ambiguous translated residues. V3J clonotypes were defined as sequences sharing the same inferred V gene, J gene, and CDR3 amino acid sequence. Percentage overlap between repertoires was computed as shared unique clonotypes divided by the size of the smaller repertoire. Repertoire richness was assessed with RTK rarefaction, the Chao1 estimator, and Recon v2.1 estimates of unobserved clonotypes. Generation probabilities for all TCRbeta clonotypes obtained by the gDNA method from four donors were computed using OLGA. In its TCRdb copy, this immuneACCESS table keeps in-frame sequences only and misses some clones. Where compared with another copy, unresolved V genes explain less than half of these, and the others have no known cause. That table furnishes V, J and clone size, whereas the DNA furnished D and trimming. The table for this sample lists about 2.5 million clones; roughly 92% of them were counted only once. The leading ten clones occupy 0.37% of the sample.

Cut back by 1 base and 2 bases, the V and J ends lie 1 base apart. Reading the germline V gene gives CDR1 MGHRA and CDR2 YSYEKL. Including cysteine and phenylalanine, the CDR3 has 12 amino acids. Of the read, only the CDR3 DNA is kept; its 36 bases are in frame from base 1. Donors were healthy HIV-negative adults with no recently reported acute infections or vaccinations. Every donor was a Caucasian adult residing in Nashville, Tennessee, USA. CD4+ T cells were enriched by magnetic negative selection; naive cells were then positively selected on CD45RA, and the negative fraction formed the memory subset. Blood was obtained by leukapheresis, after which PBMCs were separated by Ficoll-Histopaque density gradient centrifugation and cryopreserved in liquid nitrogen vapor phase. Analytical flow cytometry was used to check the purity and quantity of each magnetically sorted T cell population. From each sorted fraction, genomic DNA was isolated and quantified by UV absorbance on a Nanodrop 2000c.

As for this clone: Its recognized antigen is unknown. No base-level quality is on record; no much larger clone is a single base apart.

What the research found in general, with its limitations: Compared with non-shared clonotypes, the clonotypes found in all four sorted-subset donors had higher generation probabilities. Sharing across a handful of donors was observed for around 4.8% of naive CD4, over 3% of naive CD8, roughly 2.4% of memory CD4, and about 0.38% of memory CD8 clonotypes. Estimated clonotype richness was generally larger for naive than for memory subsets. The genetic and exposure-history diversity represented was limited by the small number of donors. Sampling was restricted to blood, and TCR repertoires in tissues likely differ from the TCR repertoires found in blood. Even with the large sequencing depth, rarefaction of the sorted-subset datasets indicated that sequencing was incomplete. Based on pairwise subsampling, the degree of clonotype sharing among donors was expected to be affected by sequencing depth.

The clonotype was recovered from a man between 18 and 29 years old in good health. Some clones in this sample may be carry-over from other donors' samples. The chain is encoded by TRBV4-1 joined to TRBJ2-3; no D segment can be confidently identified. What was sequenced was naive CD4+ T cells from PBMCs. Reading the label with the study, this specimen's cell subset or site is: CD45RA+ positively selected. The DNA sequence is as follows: TGCGCCAGCAGCCAAGCCACAGATACGCAGTATTTT. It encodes CASSQATDTQYF.